This record looks at one T cell receptor (beta chain) sequence and its context. Its antigen is unknown. After 5'RACE with constant-segment primers, TCR alpha and TCR beta cDNA libraries carrying sample barcodes and UMIs were obtained. TCRdb processed the 5' RACE reads anew with MiXCR; each CDR3 protein has one entry. The table lists over 350,000 distinct CDR3 sequences, approximately 15% of them singletons, with 20% to 25% in the top ten. These data come from a study of T-cell memory formation after mild COVID-19. Overall study findings and caveats: Some clones that responded were present in memory (sampled pre-infection), which suggests cross-reactive memory joined. CD4/CD8 balance held among clones contracting day 15 to 85, and later expanders leaned CD4+. Clones that contracted clustered mainly in CM and EM if CD4+ and in EMRA if CD8+.

This CDR3 is 17 amino acids long. The ends were cut back, 4 bases at V and 3 bases at J, with 17 bases in the middle. Germline assignment: CDR1 SGHKS and CDR2 YYEKEE (reference sequence). This chain uses TRBV5-5 with TRBJ2-6; the D gene could be TRBD1 or TRBD2 (5 bases each). The origin of this receptor is a man in his late teens or twenties who had mild COVID-19 (a few samples of this study predate the infection). Cell type and time point are not known. The sequenced sample was PBMCs or a T cell subset sorted from them (not recorded which). This CDR3 reads CASSPNLGTGGANVLTF. The CDR3 nucleotides are TGTGCCAGCAGCCCTAATTTGGGGACGGGTGGGGCCAACGTCCTGACTTTC.